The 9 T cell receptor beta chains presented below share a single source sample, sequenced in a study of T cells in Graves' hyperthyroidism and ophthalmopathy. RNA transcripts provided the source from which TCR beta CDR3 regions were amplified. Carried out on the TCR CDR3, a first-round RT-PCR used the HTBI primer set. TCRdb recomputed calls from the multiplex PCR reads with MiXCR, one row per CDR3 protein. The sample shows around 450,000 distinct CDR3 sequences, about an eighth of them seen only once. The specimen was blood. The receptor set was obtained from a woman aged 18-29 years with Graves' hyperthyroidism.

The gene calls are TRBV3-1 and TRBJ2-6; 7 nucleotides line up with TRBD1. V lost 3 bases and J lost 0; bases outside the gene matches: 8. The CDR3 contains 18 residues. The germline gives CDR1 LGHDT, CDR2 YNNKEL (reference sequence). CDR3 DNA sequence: TGTGCCAGCAGCCACGGTAGACAGGGATCCTCTGGGGCCAACGTCCTGACTTTC. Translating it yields CASSHGRQGSSGANVLTF.

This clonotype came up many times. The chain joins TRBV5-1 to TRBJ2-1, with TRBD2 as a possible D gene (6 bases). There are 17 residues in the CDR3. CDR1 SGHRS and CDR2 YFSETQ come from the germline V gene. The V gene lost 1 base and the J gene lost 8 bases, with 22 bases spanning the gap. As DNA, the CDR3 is TGCGCCAGCAGCTTGTACGGCAATCGGGAGTGGGGTCATGAGCAGTTCTTC. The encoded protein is CASSLYGNREWGHEQFF. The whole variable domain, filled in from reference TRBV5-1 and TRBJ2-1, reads KAGVTQTPRYLIKTRGQQVTLSCSPISGHRSVSWYQQTPGQGLQFLFEYFSETQRNKGNFPGRFSGRQFSNSRSEMNVSTLELGDSALYLCASSLYGNREWGHEQFFGPGTRLTVL.

The CDR3 nucleotides read TGTGCCAGCAGCTTAGGGGACAAGAGAGGCTACACCTTC. The encoded protein is CASSLGDKRGYTF. The J gene is TRBJ1-2, the V gene TRBV7-2, with a tentative D call TRBD1 (6 bases). This CDR3 is built from 13 residues. Germline values: CDR1 SGHTA, CDR2 FQGNSA. V was clipped by 1 base and J by 8 bases, with 11 bases between them.

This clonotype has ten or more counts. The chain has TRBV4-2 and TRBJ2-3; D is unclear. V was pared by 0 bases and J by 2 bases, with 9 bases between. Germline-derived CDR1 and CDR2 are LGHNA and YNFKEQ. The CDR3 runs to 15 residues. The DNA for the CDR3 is TGTGCCAGCAGCCAAGAACGGTCGGCCACAGATACGCAGTATTTT. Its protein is CASSQERSATDTQYF.

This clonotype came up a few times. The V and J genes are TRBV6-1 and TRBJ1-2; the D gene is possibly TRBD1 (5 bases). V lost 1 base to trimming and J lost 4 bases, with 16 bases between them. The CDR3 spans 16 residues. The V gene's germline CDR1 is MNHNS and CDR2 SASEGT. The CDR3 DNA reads TGTGCCAGCAGTGAAGTTATCGGCAGGGCCCTCTATGGCTACACCTTC. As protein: CASSEVIGRALYGYTF.

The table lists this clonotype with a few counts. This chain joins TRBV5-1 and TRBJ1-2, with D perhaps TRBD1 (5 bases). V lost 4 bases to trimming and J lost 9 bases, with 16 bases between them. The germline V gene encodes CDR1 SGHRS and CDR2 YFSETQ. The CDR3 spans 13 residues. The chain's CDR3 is CASSGLQDKSYTF. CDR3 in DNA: TGCGCCAGCAGCGGCCTCCAGGACAAGAGCTACACCTTC. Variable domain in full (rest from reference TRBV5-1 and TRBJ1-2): KAGVTQTPRYLIKTRGQQVTLSCSPISGHRSVSWYQQTPGQGLQFLFEYFSETQRNKGNFPGRFSGRQFSNSRSEMNVSTLELGDSALYLCASSGLQDKSYTFGSGTRLTVV.

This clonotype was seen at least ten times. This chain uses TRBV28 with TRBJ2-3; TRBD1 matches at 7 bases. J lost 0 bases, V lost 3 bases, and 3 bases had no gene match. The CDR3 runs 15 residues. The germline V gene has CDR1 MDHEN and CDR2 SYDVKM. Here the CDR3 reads CASSFMTGSTDTQYF. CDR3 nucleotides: TGTGCCAGCAGTTTTATGACAGGGAGCACAGATACGCAGTATTTT.

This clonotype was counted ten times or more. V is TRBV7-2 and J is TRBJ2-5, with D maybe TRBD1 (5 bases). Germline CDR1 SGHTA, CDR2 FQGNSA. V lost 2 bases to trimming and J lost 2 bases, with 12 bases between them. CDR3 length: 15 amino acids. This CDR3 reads CASSLNQGQQETQYF. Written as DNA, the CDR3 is TGTGCCAGCAGCTTAAATCAGGGCCAACAAGAGACCCAGTACTTC.

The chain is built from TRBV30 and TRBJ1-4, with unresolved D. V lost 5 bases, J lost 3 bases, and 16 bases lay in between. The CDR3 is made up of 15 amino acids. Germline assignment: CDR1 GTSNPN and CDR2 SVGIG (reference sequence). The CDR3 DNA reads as TGTGCCTGGGCGATTGAACGGCAACCTAATGAAAAACTGTTTTTT. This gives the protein CAWAIERQPNEKLFF.